The 27 T cell receptor beta chains given below trace back to one sample, sequenced in a study of Ad26.COV2.S vaccination and SARS-CoV-2 variants. The sample's treatment: around 19 received Ad26.COV2.S at low or high dose, single or two shots; about 5 received placebo; per-sample allocation not given. Day 63 after the first vaccine or placebo injection was the time point for sampling. Profiling relied on immunoSEQ multiplex PCR, and the TCRdb table lists in-frame clones only, not all of them. The table has more than 300,000 clones, about 82% seen once; the top ten hold around 2%. The sequencing used peripheral blood, collected in a trial of Ad26.COV2.S vaccine versus placebo. The receptors here all came from a person aged 18 to 59 who received the Ad26.COV2.S COVID-19 vaccine or a placebo.

The V and J genes are TRBV3-1 (or the pseudogene TRBV3-2) and TRBJ1-5; D is ambiguous. The CDR3 extends over 13 amino acids. Germline CDR1 and CDR2: LGHDT and YNNKEL (reference sequence). Trimming shortened V by 1 base and J by 5 bases, and 6 bases separated the two germline ends. The CDR3 reads CASSQVLDQPQHF. The DNA for the CDR3 is TGTGCCAGCAGCCAAGTGTTGGATCAGCCCCAGCATTTT.

This rearrangement joins TRBV6-5 to TRBJ1-2; TRBD1 is a possible D gene (6 bases). Trimming took 6 bases from V and 8 from J, leaving 19 bases between them. This CDR3 spans 14 amino acids. CDR1 is MNHEY and CDR2 is SVGAGI in the germline V gene. The CDR3 loop is CASSPAGGIFGYTF. Written as DNA, the CDR3 is TGTGCCAGCAGCCCGGCCGGGGGCATATTCGGCTACACCTTC.

The chain uses TRBV30 and TRBJ2-7; D tentatively reads TRBD1 or TRBD2 (5 bases each). Trimming stripped 5 bases from V and 3 bases from J, with 11 bases between. There are 12 residues in the CDR3. From germline, CDR1 is GTSNPN and CDR2 SVGIG (reference sequence). CDR3 bases: TGTGCCTGGCAATGGGGGAGCTACGAGCAGTACTTC. Its protein product is CAWQWGSYEQYF.

This clone was counted between two and nine times. This chain connects TRBV6-5 to TRBJ2-7, with D possibly matching TRBD2 (7 bases). The germline CDR1 and CDR2 sequences are MNHEY and SVGAGI. Trimming removed 0 bases at V and 7 bases at J, with 16 bases between. The CDR3 runs to 15 residues. The CDR3 region is CASSYSGTGREEQYF. The CDR3 DNA sequence: TGTGCCAGCAGTTACTCGGGAACAGGGAGGGAGGAGCAGTACTTC.

The chain has TRBV2 and TRBJ2-5; 8 nucleotides line up with TRBD2. CDR1 is SNHLY and CDR2 is FYNNEI in the germline V gene. J lost 4 bases, V lost 5 bases, and 18 bases had no gene match. The CDR3 is 18 residues long. The CDR3 spells CASSPRASGSPRGETQYF. CDR3 DNA: TGTGCCAGCAGTCCGAGGGCTAGCGGGTCTCCCCGGGGAGAGACCCAGTACTTC.

The rearrangement joins TRBV27 to TRBJ2-1, with 7 nucleotides matching TRBD1. There are 13 residues in the CDR3. The V gene's germline CDR1 is MNHEY and CDR2 SMNVEV (reference sequence). V was clipped by 5 bases and J by 7 bases; unmatched bases: 5. In nucleotides, the CDR3 is TGTGCCAGCAGTGGGACAGCTAGGAATGAGCAGTTCTTC. Protein product: CASSGTARNEQFF.

The CDR3 sequence: CASSRTGGSWEQYF. In DNA, the CDR3 is TGTGCCAGCTCCAGGACAGGGGGCTCCTGGGAGCAGTACTTC. V is TRBV9 and J is TRBJ2-7, with 11 bases matching TRBD1. The CDR3 spans 14 residues. After removal of 7 bases from V and 7 bases from J, the junction contained 10 bases not matched to a gene. Germline V gene sequence: CDR1 SGDLS, CDR2 YYNGEE.

The rearrangement links TRBV4-1 to TRBJ1-1; D is perhaps TRBD1 (5 bases). The CDR3 extends over 13 amino acids. Germline V gene data show CDR1 as MGHRA and CDR2 as YSYEKL. Trimming removed 4 bases at V and 4 bases at J, with 10 bases between. For the CDR3, the DNA is TGCGCCAGCAGCCGGGAGAGGGGCACTGAAGCTTTCTTT. It yields the protein CASSRERGTEAFF.

V and J are TRBV5-3 and TRBJ2-3; TRBD2 matches 10 bases. TRBV5-3 is marked as an open reading frame, function uncertain. V trimming: 10 bases; J trimming: 0 bases; junction bases outside the gene matches: 5. This CDR3 spans 14 amino acids. CDR3 nucleotide sequence: TGTGCCGCAGCGGGGGGGACTAGCACAGATACGCAGTATTTT. It encodes CAAAGGTSTDTQYF.

The rearrangement uses TRBV27 and TRBJ1-1; TRBD1 is a possible D gene (6 bases). CDR1 is MNHEY, CDR2 SMNVEV, per germline (reference sequence). Deletions cut 2 bases from V and 2 bases from J, with 9 bases between. CDR3 length: 14 residues. The CDR3 nucleotides are TGTGCCAGCAGTTTAGACAGGTATAACACTGAAGCTTTCTTT. It codes for CASSLDRYNTEAFF.

The V call is TRBV11-2, the J call TRBJ1-6, with a tentative D call TRBD1 (6 bases). V was cut by 3 bases and J by 14 bases, with 20 bases left in between. The V gene's germline CDR1 is SGHAT and CDR2 FQNNGV. The CDR3 spans 15 residues. This CDR3 reads CASSFRSGGPSSLHF. CDR3 nucleotides: TGTGCCAGCAGCTTTAGGTCTGGGGGCCCCTCATCCCTCCACTTT.

V gene TRBV7-3 combines with J gene TRBJ1-3; D uncertain. The CDR3 has 15 residues. In germline, CDR1 is SGHTA, CDR2 FQGTGA. V was clipped by 2 bases and J by 0 bases, with 8 bases between them. CDR3 DNA sequence: TGTGCCAGCAGCTTATCGTCGGGCTCTGGAAACACCATATATTTT. This gives the protein CASSLSSGSGNTIYF.

The J gene is TRBJ1-3, the V gene TRBV5-1, with unresolved D. Trimming took off 0 bases at V and 0 bases at J, with 7 bases between the two ends. The CDR3 loop spans 15 amino acids. Germline CDR1 and CDR2: SGHRS and YFSETQ. The CDR3 nucleotides read TGCGCCAGCAGCTTGGAAGTCTACTCTGGAAACACCATATATTTT. Translation gives CASSLEVYSGNTIYF.

V gene TRBV6-1 combines with J gene TRBJ1-1; D ambiguous. V was pared by 1 base and J by 7 bases, with 13 bases between. The V gene's germline CDR1 is MNHNS and CDR2 SASEGT. This CDR3 is 14 amino acids long. The CDR3 DNA follows: TGTGCCAGCAGTGAAGTATTCAAAGGAAGTGAAGCTTTCTTT. As protein: CASSEVFKGSEAFF.

This sequence joins TRBV5-1 and TRBJ2-7; TRBD1 matches at 8 bases. After removal of 3 bases from V and 5 bases from J, the junction contained 7 bases not matched to a gene. The CDR3 is made up of 14 amino acids. Germline V gene sequence: CDR1 SGHRS, CDR2 YFSETQ. The CDR3 bases are TGCGCCAGCAGCTCCCTAGGACAGGGAGACGAGCAGTACTTC. This encodes CASSSLGQGDEQYF.

The V call is TRBV28, the J call TRBJ2-1; the D gene is possibly TRBD2 (6 bases). This CDR3 has 11 amino acids. Germline assignment: CDR1 MDHEN and CDR2 SYDVKM. The ends were cut back, 3 bases at V and 10 bases at J, with 7 bases in the middle. The CDR3: CASSFLAEQFF. CDR3 coding DNA: TGTGCCAGCAGTTTTCTAGCGGAGCAGTTCTTC.

This clone was recorded a few times. V usage is TRBV4-2 and J usage is TRBJ2-4; tentatively, D is TRBD2 (7 bases). The CDR3 covers 15 residues. Germline V gene sequence: CDR1 LGHNA, CDR2 YNFKEQ. The V end lost 0 bases, the J end lost 9 bases, and 15 bases lay between the germline ends. The DNA for the CDR3 is TGTGCCAGCAGCCAAGATAACAGGGAGGGGACCATTCAGTACTTC. Translating gives CASSQDNREGTIQYF.

The CDR3 loop is CATYGQGMILGGYTF. CDR3 nucleotides: TGTGCCACCTACGGACAGGGAATGATTTTAGGGGGCTACACCTTC. This chain uses TRBV6-5 with TRBJ1-2; 8 bases are shared with TRBD1. The germline V gene encodes CDR1 MNHEY and CDR2 SVGAGI. The CDR3 is made up of 15 amino acids. V was pared by 10 bases and J by 8 bases, with 18 bases of the junction left unmatched.

The chain uses TRBV12-3 or TRBV12-4 and TRBJ2-7; D is unclear. The CDR3 consists of 12 residues. Trimming took off 5 bases at V and 6 bases at J, with 11 bases between the two ends. CDR3: CASSPPRFEQYF. CDR3 DNA sequence: TGTGCCAGCAGTCCCCCACGGTTCGAGCAGTACTTC.

This clone was seen just once. The V and J genes are TRBV5-1 and TRBJ2-7, with TRBD2 identical over 10 bases. With V trimmed by 0 bases and J by 2 bases, 5 bases remained unmatched. The CDR3 length is 16 residues. Germline V gene sequence: CDR1 SGHRS, CDR2 YFSETQ. This CDR3 is CASSLGLAGPTYEQYF. The CDR3 nucleotides read TGCGCCAGCAGCTTGGGACTAGCGGGCCCCACCTACGAGCAGTACTTC.

This chain joins TRBV5-1 and TRBJ1-1; D not certain. This CDR3 spans 14 amino acids. Germline CDR1 is SGHRS and CDR2 is YFSETQ. Trimming cost V 6 bases and J 1 base, with 13 bases left between them. In nucleotides, the CDR3 is TGCGCCAGCAACCCAGCTTGGGGGAACACTGAAGCTTTCTTT. Protein sequence: CASNPAWGNTEAFF.

V usage is TRBV9 and J usage is TRBJ1-3; D unclear. Between the trimmed V and J ends, which lost 1 base and 2 bases, there was a span of 7 bases. CDR3 length: 14 amino acids. In germline, CDR1 is SGDLS, CDR2 YYNGEE. The CDR3 loop reads CASSVTSTGNTIYF. The CDR3 region has the DNA TGTGCCAGCAGCGTAACCTCCACTGGAAACACCATATATTTT.

This chain connects TRBV15 to TRBJ1-2; 9 bases match TRBD1. Germline lookup yields CDR1 LNHNV and CDR2 YYDKDF (reference sequence). Trimming cost V 6 bases and J 4 bases; bases outside gene matches: 9. The CDR3 is made up of 15 amino acids. The DNA for the CDR3 is TGTGCCACCAGGGCGACAGGGGGGGAAATCTATGGCTACACCTTC. Translated, it gives CATRATGGEIYGYTF.

This chain uses TRBV11-2 with TRBJ2-7; D is perhaps TRBD2 (7 bases). The CDR3 runs 16 residues. Germline V lookup: CDR1 SGHAT, CDR2 FQNNGV. V lost 1 base and J 6 bases, leaving 19 bases between the germline ends. DNA of the CDR3: TGTGCCAGCAGCTTAGTTGGGGGGGGCGCGGGTCGCGAGCAGTACTTC. It specifies CASSLVGGGAGREQYF.

This clone turned up a few times. This chain uses TRBV11-2 with TRBJ1-6; 7 bases align to TRBD1. The trim removed 2 bases at V and 6 bases at J, leaving 4 bases unmatched. This CDR3 comprises 15 residues. In germline, CDR1 is SGHAT, CDR2 FQNNGV. This chain's CDR3 is CASSLRRDSNSPLHF. CDR3 bases: TGTGCCAGCAGCTTAAGACGGGACAGTAATTCACCCCTCCACTTT.

V and J are TRBV6-5 and TRBJ1-1, with a weak D call TRBD1 (6 bases). CDR1 and CDR2 (germline): MNHEY, SVGAGI. The CDR3 extends over 14 amino acids. V lost 6 bases to trimming and J lost 4 bases, with 15 bases between them. CDR3 residues: CASSDRGGSTEAFF. In nucleotides, the CDR3 is TGTGCCAGCAGCGACAGAGGGGGATCCACTGAAGCTTTCTTT.

This chain joins TRBV9 and TRBJ2-1; 9 bases match TRBD2. The junction had 7 bases not matched to a gene; V was cut back by 3 bases and J by 9 bases. The CDR3 totals 14 residues. Germline CDR1 reads SGDLS; CDR2 reads YYNGEE. The CDR3 DNA is TGTGCCAGCAGCGACCAGGGACTAGCTACTGAGCAGTTCTTC. This translates into CASSDQGLATEQFF.